What follows describes a single T cell receptor beta chain. The antigen remains undetermined. This specimen belongs to a study of cytomegalovirus exposure and HLA in healthy donors. Background on the study: As an earlier analysis found, about 190 million T cells yielded 90 million to 140 million unique TCR beta sequences. Out of 350 to 400 genotyped donors, about 84% belonged to the Caucasian-associated ancestry cluster.

Use of 60 Vbeta and 13 Jbeta primers characterized the PCR. The table came from immunoSEQ multiplex PCR; TCRdb's copy has only in-frame clones and leaves some out. Altogether some 140,000 clones are present, about 70% being singletons, with the ten largest covering about 2.7%. Study-level results: The study assumed roughly uniform donor sequencing depth for presence/absence analyses. Segments of the TCR beta V type were, in most cases, productive about 87% or about 30% of the time in an earlier analysis.

V was clipped by 3 bases and J by 2 bases, with 7 bases between them. The CDR3 runs to 13 residues. In germline, CDR1 is MDHEN, CDR2 SYDVKM. Material for sequencing was PBMCs. This TCR derives from a man younger than 35 in good health and CMV-seronegative. The chain has TRBV28 and TRBJ1-2; perhaps TRBD1 as D (5 bases). Here the CDR3 reads CASSFGGNYGYTF. CDR3 DNA sequence: TGTGCCAGCAGTTTTGGGGGGAACTATGGCTACACCTTC.